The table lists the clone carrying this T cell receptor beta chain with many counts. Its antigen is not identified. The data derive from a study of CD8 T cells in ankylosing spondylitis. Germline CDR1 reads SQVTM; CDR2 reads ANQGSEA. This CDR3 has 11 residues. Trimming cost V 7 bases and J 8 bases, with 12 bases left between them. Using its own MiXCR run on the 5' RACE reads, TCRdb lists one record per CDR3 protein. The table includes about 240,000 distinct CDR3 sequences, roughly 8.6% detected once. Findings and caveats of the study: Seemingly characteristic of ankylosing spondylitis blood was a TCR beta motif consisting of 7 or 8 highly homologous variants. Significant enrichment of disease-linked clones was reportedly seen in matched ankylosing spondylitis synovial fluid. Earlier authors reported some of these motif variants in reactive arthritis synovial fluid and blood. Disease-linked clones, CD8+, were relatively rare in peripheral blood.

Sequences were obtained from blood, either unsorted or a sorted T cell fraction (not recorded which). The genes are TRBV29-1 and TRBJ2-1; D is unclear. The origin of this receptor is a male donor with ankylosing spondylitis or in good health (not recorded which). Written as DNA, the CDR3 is TGCAGCGCCGCCCTGCTGGATGAGCAGTTCTTC. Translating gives CSAALLDEQFF.